These T cell receptor beta chains were read from a single sample in a study of control samples from healthy donors and cancer patients. Sequencing was performed with immunoSEQ multiplex PCR; in TCRdb, only in-frame clones are kept and a portion is missing. The sample has around 150,000 clones, 80% to 90% seen once. Sequencing was done on a sample of blood. The receptor source for this set is a man between 18 and 35 years old in good health. Both conserved end residues are part of each CDR3. Fields, in order: V gene, J gene, clone size, D gene, CDR3 DNA, CDR3 protein. A D gene is named only where the DNA matches it firmly. Clone size appears in some rows only: once, few, many, or a class for an expanded clone.

TRBV6-2/TRBV6-3	TRBJ2-1	NA	NA	TGTGCCAGCAGTTACAGCCAAACGGCGCCCTACAATGAGCAGTTCTTC	CASSYSQTAPYNEQFF
TRBV4-1	TRBJ2-1	NA	NA	TGCGCCAGCAGCCAGGGGCAAAGGGGGGCCGAAGAGCAGTTCTTC	CASSQGQRGAEEQFF
TRBV28	TRBJ1-2	NA	NA	TGTGCCAGCAGTTACGGGAGTAACTATGGCTACACCTTC	CASSYGSNYGYTF
TRBV3-1/TRBV3-2	TRBJ1-5	NA	TRBD1	TGTGCCAGCAGCCATGATACAGGGGCAAATCAGCCCCAGCATTTT	CASSHDTGANQPQHF
TRBV29-1	TRBJ1-5	NA	NA	TGCAGCGTTGAAGGGGGAGGGGAACGACAGCCCCAGCATTTT	CSVEGGGERQPQHF
TRBV28	TRBJ1-4	NA	NA	TGTGCCGCAGGGTATAGGAGTGAAAAACTGTTTTTT	CAAGYRSEKLFF
TRBV2	TRBJ2-3	NA	TRBD1	TGTGCCAGCAGAGATGGGACAGGGATTAACACAGATACGCAGTATTTT	CASRDGTGINTDTQYF
TRBV7-2	TRBJ2-7	NA	NA	TGTGCCAGCAGCTACACCCAGGTGGGCGAGCAGTACTTC	CASSYTQVGEQYF
TRBV3-1/TRBV3-2	TRBJ1-1	NA	NA	TGTGCCAGCAGCCAAGTATCGCCCCGCATGAACACTGAAGCTTTCTTT	CASSQVSPRMNTEAFF
TRBV6-6	TRBJ1-1	NA	NA	TGTGCCAGCAGCCGTTATCCGGGACAGAACACTGAAGCTTTCTTT	CASSRYPGQNTEAFF
TRBV4-1	TRBJ1-2	NA	NA	TGCGCCAGCAGTCATCCGACACCTACTAACTATGGCTACACCTTC	CASSHPTPTNYGYTF
TRBV19	TRBJ2-7	NA	NA	TGTGCCAGTAGTAGGAACGGAGACGCCTACGAGCAGTACTTC	CASSRNGDAYEQYF
TRBV23-1	TRBJ1-4	NA	NA	TGCGCCAGCAGTCTCCGGGCCCCAAAACTGTTTTTT	CASSLRAPKLFF
TRBV7-2	TRBJ2-7	NA	TRBD1	TGTGCCAGCAGCTTGCAGGGCGGCCGGGACAGCCACTACGAGCAGTACTTC	CASSLQGGRDSHYEQYF
TRBV7-8	TRBJ1-6	NA	NA	TGTGCCAGCAGCCGGACCTCCTGGGCGAGGACCAATTCACCCCTCCACTTT	CASSRTSWARTNSPLHF
TRBV6-5	TRBJ2-7	NA	TRBD1	TGTGCCAGCAGTCCCCGACAGGGGCATGGTGAGCAGTACTTC	CASSPRQGHGEQYF
TRBV9	TRBJ1-1	NA	NA	TGTGCCAGCAGCGTAGGGGGCACTGAAGCTTTCTTT	CASSVGGTEAFF
TRBV7-9	TRBJ2-1	NA	NA	TGTGCCAGCAGCCGCGAGAGGTACAATGAGCAGTTCTTC	CASSRERYNEQFF
TRBV6-2/TRBV6-3	TRBJ1-1	once	TRBD1	TGTGCCAGCAGTACCGCCGGGACAGGGTCGAACACTGAAGCTTTCTTT	CASSTAGTGSNTEAFF
TRBV24-1	TRBJ2-3	NA	TRBD1	TGTGCCACCAGTGATCCGAGACAGGGGGCAGATACGCAGTATTTT	CATSDPRQGADTQYF
TRBV3-1/TRBV3-2	TRBJ2-2	NA	NA	TGTGCCAGCAGTGAGGAAAAAACGGGTACCGGGGAGCTGTTTTTT	CASSEEKTGTGELFF
TRBV11-2	TRBJ2-5	NA	NA	TGTGCCAGCAGCTTAGGGTCGCAGGGCGGAGAGACCCAGTACTTC	CASSLGSQGGETQYF
TRBV29-1	TRBJ2-5	NA	TRBD1	TGCAGCGTCGATCCGACAGGGGATGGAGAGACCCAGTACTTC	CSVDPTGDGETQYF
TRBV18	TRBJ1-1	NA	TRBD1	TGTGCCAGCTCACCACCGAGCAGGGGGGACACTGAAGCTTTCTTT	CASSPPSRGDTEAFF
TRBV7-9	TRBJ2-5	NA	TRBD2	TGTGCCAGCAGACCTCTAGCGGGGGTTGAGACCCAGTACTTC	CASRPLAGVETQYF
TRBV5-6	TRBJ1-4	NA	TRBD1	TGTGCCAGCAGCGGGGGACAGGGGTTGCTTGGTGAAAAACTGTTTTTT	CASSGGQGLLGEKLFF